This entry concerns a single T cell receptor beta chain. Its antigen is currently unknown. Each HIV participant was treated in the United States. Sequencing used immunoSEQ v3.0 at survey level. Data came from immunoSEQ multiplex PCR; TCRdb stores just in-frame clones and leaves some out. Here the sample spans over 20,000 clones, 84% being singletons. This sample was included in a study of long-term antiretroviral therapy in people with HIV. V was shortened by 3 bases and J by 3 bases, with 11 bases between the two germline ends. The germline V gene has CDR1 MNHEY and CDR2 SMNVEV (reference sequence). The CDR3 consists of 14 residues. Study findings and constraints: Dominating the repertoire at all time points were the clones that expanded before ART.

The material sequenced was unsorted PBMCs, taken 0.1 years before starting antiretroviral therapy. This TCR derives from a man aged 18-30 years with HIV. This chain joins TRBV27 and TRBJ1-1, with D perhaps matching TRBD1 (5 bases). The DNA of the CDR3 is TGTGCCAGCAGTTTTTCCGGGGGGGACACTGAAGCTTTCTTT. Protein product: CASSFSGGDTEAFF.